This T cell receptor beta chain is drawn from a study of T cells in Graves' hyperthyroidism and ophthalmopathy. Study outcomes and limitations: Progression to ophthalmopathy was predicted a median of approximately 6.4 months early.

The patients, who ranged from 18 to 65 in age, presented with newly diagnosed hyperthyroidism lasting under 2 months. Clinical symptoms, serum thyroxine, TRAb, thyroid ultrasound and orbital computed tomography established diagnosis. Amplification yielded TCR beta CDR3 regions, with RNA transcripts as the source. The study used the HTBI primer set for a first-round RT-PCR of the TCR CDR3. TCRdb reanalysed the multiplex PCR reads using MiXCR and keeps one entry per CDR3 protein. This table holds 500,000 to 750,000 distinct CDR3 sequences, roughly 50% found once. CDR3 length: 16 amino acids. V lost 0 bases to trimming and J lost 4 bases, with 13 bases between them. CDR1 and CDR2 (germline): LNHNV, YYDKDF (reference sequence). About this clonotype itself: Its specificity is not known.

Sequencing input: peripheral blood or thyroid tissue (not recorded which). The rearrangement joins TRBV15 to TRBJ2-1; possible D gene TRBD1, 7 bases. The source of this sequence is a woman younger than 30 with Graves' hyperthyroidism. CDR3: CATSRDRGTAYNEQFF. CDR3 DNA: TGTGCCACCAGCAGAGATCGGGGGACAGCTTACAATGAGCAGTTCTTC. The entire variable domain, with the rest obtained from reference TRBV15 and TRBJ2-1, is as follows: DAMVIQNPRYQVTQFGKPVTLSCSQTLNHNVMYWYQQKSSQAPKLLFHYYDKDFNNEADTPDNFQSRRPNTSFCFLDIRSPGLGDTAMYLCATSRDRGTAYNEQFFGPGTRLTVL.